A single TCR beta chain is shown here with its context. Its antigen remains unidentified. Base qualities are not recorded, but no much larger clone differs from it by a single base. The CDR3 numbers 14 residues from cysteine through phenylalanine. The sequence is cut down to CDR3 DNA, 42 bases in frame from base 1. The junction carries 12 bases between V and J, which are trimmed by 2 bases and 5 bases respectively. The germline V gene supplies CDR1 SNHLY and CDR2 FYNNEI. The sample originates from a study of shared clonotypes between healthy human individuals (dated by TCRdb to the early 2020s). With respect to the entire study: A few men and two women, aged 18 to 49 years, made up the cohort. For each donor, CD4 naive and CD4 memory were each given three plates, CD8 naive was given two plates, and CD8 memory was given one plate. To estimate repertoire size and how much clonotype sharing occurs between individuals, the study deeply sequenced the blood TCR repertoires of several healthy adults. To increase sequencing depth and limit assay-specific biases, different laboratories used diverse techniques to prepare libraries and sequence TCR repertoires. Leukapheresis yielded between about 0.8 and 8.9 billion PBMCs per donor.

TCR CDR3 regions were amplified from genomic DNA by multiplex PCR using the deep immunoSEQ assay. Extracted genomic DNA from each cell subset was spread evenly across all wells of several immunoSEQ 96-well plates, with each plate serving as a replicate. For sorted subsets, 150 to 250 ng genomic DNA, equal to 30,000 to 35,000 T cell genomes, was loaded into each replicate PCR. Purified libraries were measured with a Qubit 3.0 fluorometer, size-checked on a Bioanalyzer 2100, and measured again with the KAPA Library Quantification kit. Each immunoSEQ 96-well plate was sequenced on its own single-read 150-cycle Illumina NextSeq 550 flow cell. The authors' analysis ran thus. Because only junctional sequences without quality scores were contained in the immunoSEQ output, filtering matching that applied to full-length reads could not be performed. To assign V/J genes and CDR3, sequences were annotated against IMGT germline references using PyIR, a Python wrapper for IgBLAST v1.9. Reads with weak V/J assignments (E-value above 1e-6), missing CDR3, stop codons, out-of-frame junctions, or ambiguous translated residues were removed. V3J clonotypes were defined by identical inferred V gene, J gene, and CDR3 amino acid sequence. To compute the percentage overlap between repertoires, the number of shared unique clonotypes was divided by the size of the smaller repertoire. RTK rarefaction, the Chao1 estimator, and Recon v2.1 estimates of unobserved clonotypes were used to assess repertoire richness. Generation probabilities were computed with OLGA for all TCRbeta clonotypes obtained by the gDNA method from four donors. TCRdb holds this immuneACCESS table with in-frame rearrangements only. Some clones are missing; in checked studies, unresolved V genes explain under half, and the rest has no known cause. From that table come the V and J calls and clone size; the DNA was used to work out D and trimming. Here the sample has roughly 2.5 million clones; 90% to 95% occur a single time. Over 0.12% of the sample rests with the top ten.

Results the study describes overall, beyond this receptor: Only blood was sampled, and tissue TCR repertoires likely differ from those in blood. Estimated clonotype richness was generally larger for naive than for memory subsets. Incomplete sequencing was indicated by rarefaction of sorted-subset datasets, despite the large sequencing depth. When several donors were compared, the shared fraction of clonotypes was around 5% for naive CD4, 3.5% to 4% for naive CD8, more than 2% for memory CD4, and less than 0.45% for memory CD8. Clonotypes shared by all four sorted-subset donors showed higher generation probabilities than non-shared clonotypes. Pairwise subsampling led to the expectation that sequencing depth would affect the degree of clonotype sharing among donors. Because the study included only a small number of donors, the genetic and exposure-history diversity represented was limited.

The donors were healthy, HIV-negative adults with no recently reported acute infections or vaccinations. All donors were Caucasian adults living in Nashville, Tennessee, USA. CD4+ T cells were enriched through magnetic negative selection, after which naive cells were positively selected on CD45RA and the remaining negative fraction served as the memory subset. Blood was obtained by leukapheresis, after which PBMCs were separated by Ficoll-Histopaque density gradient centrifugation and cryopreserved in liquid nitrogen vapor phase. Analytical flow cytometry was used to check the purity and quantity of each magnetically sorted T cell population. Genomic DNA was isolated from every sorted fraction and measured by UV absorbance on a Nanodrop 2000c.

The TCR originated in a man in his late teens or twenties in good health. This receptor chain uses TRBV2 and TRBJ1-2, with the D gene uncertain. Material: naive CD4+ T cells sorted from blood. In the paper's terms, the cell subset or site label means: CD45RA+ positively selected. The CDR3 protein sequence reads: CASSEFQEDYGYTF. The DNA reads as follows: TGTGCCAGCAGTGAATTCCAGGAAGATTATGGCTACACCTTC.